This TCR beta chain appears in the sequencing data of a study of cytomegalovirus exposure and HLA in healthy donors. PCR involved 60 Vbeta and 13 Jbeta primers. Sequencing used immunoSEQ multiplex PCR; TCRdb keeps in-frame clones, though not all of them. The sample has roughly 100,000 clones, about 80% seen once; the top ten hold roughly 1.9%. Germline V lookup: CDR1 SGHDT, CDR2 YYEEEE. The V and J ends lost 2 bases and 1 base, in that order; junction bases with no gene match: 6. The CDR3 extends over 15 amino acids. Sequencing was carried out using PBMCs. This chain joins TRBV5-6 and TRBJ2-7; 7 bases agree with TRBD1. The source of this sequence is a man aged 25 to 40 in good health and CMV-seronegative. DNA for the CDR3: TGTGCCAGCAGCTTCCCGGGACAGCAGTCCTACGAGCAGTACTTC. Translated: CASSFPGQQSYEQYF.